A selection of T cell receptor beta chains follows, all from one sample in a study of vaccination and CD4 T cells after COVID-19. TCRdb independently ran MiXCR on the PCR reads; one entry per CDR3 protein. The sample includes roughly 20,000 distinct CDR3 sequences, roughly 60% of them seen just once. No antigen has been identified for these receptors. The sequencing sample was made of CD4+ T cells from blood, cultured in vitro. These receptor sequences come from a human donor who had recovered from COVID-19. Both conserved end residues are part of each CDR3. Fields, in order: V gene, J gene, CDR3 protein.

>TRBV29-1|TRBJ1-6
CSVADSYNSPLHF
>TRBV21-1|TRBJ1-2
CASSKRRAALSGYTF
>TRBV15|TRBJ2-2
CATSRDLFSGYGGELFF
>TRBV12-3/TRBV12-4|TRBJ1-1
CASSLISGAPNREAFF
>TRBV12-3/TRBV12-4|TRBJ2-2
CASSPRTYSGTGELFF
>TRBV10-3|TRBJ2-2
CAIRANSPGELFF
>TRBV28|TRBJ1-5
CASTLPRVRDQPQHF
>TRBV6-1|TRBJ2-5
CASSAQGASETQYF
>TRBV10-3|TRBJ1-1
CAISESRQGATEAFF
>TRBV5-4|TRBJ2-5
CASSLGPGTTNRETQYF
>TRBV6-1|TRBJ1-4
CASSEGPANEKLFF
>TRBV5-1|TRBJ2-5
CASGEGLAGQETQYF
>TRBV19|TRBJ1-4
CASSIRQPIEKLFF
>TRBV3-1|TRBJ1-1
CASSPLLWVNTEAFF
>TRBV12-3/TRBV12-4|TRBJ2-3
CASSLGQGLTDTQYF
>TRBV11-1|TRBJ2-3
CASSPPGVFNTDTQYF
>TRBV20-1|TRBJ1-5
CSARGTGVQPQHF
>TRBV3-1|TRBJ2-5
CASSQVPGQVQETQYF
>TRBV24-1|TRBJ1-5
CATSETRDKPQHF
>TRBV5-4|TRBJ1-6
CASSSRDGAEVGSPLHF
>TRBV4-2|TRBJ2-1
CASSPAPLGIEQFF
>TRBV12-3/TRBV12-4|TRBJ1-1
CASRQQFLNTEAFF
>TRBV30|TRBJ2-7
CAWTPVASYEQYF
>TRBV24-1|TRBJ2-1
CATSDAGAEGYNEQFF
>TRBV30|TRBJ2-3
CAWGGQGWGTDTQYF
>TRBV6-5|TRBJ1-6
CASSYSTGASPLHF
>TRBV2|TRBJ2-5
CASSVQLETQYF
>TRBV19|TRBJ2-5
CASNENHREETQYF
>TRBV19|TRBJ1-1
CASSENTEAFF
>TRBV12-3/TRBV12-4|TRBJ2-2
CASSLAPAPGELFF
>TRBV10-1|TRBJ2-1
CASSESGFNEQFF
>TRBV7-9|TRBJ2-7
CASSPLAGQVSYEQYF
>TRBV24-1|TRBJ1-2
CATSGPTEGQGLLAANGYTF
>TRBV28|TRBJ2-3
CASSSYADTQYF
>TRBV5-1|TRBJ1-1
CASSRRTGSGSEAFF
>TRBV7-6|TRBJ2-1
CASSSRTSGVYNEQFF
>TRBV27|TRBJ1-6
CASSPIWGHSPLHF
>TRBV20-1|TRBJ1-2
CSATRVGDRYGYTF
>TRBV19|TRBJ1-1
CASSGAAGKAFF
>TRBV27|TRBJ1-6
CASSSASGTVWDSPLHF
>TRBV27|TRBJ1-2
CASKEGPTANYGYTF
>TRBV7-9|TRBJ1-2
CASSSGTEGVGYTF
>TRBV20-1|TRBJ1-1
CSARLRRPEAFF
>TRBV27|TRBJ1-6
CASWNRDNSPLHF
>TRBV7-8|TRBJ1-1
CASSSGALNTEAFF
>TRBV19|TRBJ2-1
CASSPQFGWATKEQFF
>TRBV20-1|TRBJ2-1
CSARGWNSGIPEQFF
>TRBV9|TRBJ1-6
CASSAQGADNSPLHF